Presented here are 30 T cell receptor beta chains from one specimen sequenced in a study of T cell repertoires in aging, cancer and after chemotherapy. Multiplex touch-down PCR with TRB-A/B primers amplified rearranged V-D-J TRB sequences. TCRdb re-analysed the multiplex PCR reads in MiXCR, keeping a single row per CDR3 protein. The sample has about 2,500 distinct CDR3 sequences; approximately 22% are singletons. Peripheral blood genomic DNA, not sorted cells or RNA, was the template. The sequenced sample consisted of blood. Receptor source: a human donor in good health.

This clonotype is labeled as medium-sized. The chain is built from TRBV6-5 and TRBJ2-3; D may correspond to TRBD1 or TRBD2 (5 bases each). V gave up 5 bases and J gave up 3 bases, with 24 bases separating them. The germline V gene has CDR1 MNHEY and CDR2 SVGAGI. The CDR3 has 18 amino acids. CDR3 amino acids: CASSPRWGRRGRTDTQYF. CDR3 DNA: TGTGCCAGCAGTCCCCGATGGGGACGCCGGGGCCGAACAGATACGCAGTATTTT.

This rearrangement joins TRBV7-2 to TRBJ2-7; 9 bases fit TRBD1. The CDR3 length is 14 residues. The V gene end was trimmed by 3 bases and the J gene end by 2 bases; junction bases not matched to a gene: 2. Germline V gene lookup returns CDR1 SGHTA and CDR2 FQGNSA. Written as DNA, the CDR3 is TGTGCCAGCAGCTTTGGGACAGGGCCCTACGAGCAGTACTTC. The encoded protein is CASSFGTGPYEQYF.

The CDR3 sequence: CASRTGTPYEQYF. DNA of the CDR3: TGTGCCAGCCGCACCGGGACACCCTACGAGCAGTACTTC. This sequence joins TRBV28 and TRBJ2-7; D perhaps matches TRBD1 (6 bases). The CDR3 has 13 amino acids. Between the trimmed V and J ends, which lost 8 bases and 2 bases, there was a span of 13 bases. The germline V gene encodes CDR1 MDHEN and CDR2 SYDVKM.

The V call is TRBV2, the J call TRBJ2-2, with D possibly being TRBD1 (6 bases). V lost 4 bases and J lost 5, with 8 bases in between. Germline lookup yields CDR1 SNHLY and CDR2 FYNNEI. The CDR3 covers 13 residues. CDR3: CASSGQVTGELFF. The CDR3 bases are TGTGCCAGCAGTGGACAGGTGACCGGGGAGCTGTTTTTT.

This clonotype is large by share. The chain is built from TRBV6-5 and TRBJ1-2; 10 bases agree with TRBD1. The CDR3 extends over 14 amino acids. From germline, CDR1 is MNHEY and CDR2 SVGAGI. After removal of 4 bases from V and 5 bases from J, the junction contained 4 bases not matched to a gene. The CDR3 DNA reads as TGTGCCAGCAGTTCGCCGGGACAGGGGTATGGCTACACCTTC. Protein sequence: CASSSPGQGYGYTF.

This clonotype is medium-sized within its sample. The chain uses TRBV27 and TRBJ2-7, with 7 bases aligning to TRBD2. J was trimmed by 1 base and V by 1 base; bases with no gene match: 7. The germline V gene has CDR1 MNHEY and CDR2 SMNVEV (reference sequence). The length of the CDR3 is 16 residues. Here the CDR3 DNA reads TGTGCCAGCAGTTTATTTGGTCTAGCGGATTCCTACGAGCAGTACTTC. Protein product: CASSLFGLADSYEQYF.

This clonotype is labeled as medium-sized. The rearrangement uses TRBV27 and TRBJ1-1; tentatively, D is TRBD1 (5 bases). This CDR3 has 15 residues. With 5 bases removed from V and 3 bases from J, the gap between germline ends came to 16 bases. Germline V gene lookup returns CDR1 MNHEY and CDR2 SMNVEV (reference sequence). In DNA form, the CDR3 reads TGTGCCAGCAGTAGGGGAGAATCACGTGACACTGAAGCTTTCTTT. It codes for CASSRGESRDTEAFF.

This clonotype was recorded once. The chain recombines TRBV5-6 with TRBJ2-3; TRBD2 matches 8 bases. After removal of 1 base from V and 6 bases from J, the junction contained 10 bases not matched to a gene. Germline loops: CDR1 SGHDT, CDR2 YYEEEE. The CDR3 loop spans 16 amino acids. CDR3 protein: CASSLFIGGGSDTQYF. CDR3 DNA sequence: TGTGCCAGCAGCTTGTTCATTGGCGGGGGGTCCGATACGCAGTATTTT.

On this clonotype: At one of its ends the junction is not consistent with the germline gene, which may arise from a read error. The J gene is TRBJ2-1, the V gene TRBV5-4, with 10 bases aligning to TRBD2. Germline V gene lookup returns CDR1 SGHNT and CDR2 YYREEE (reference sequence). The CDR3 sequence is 17 residues long. For the CDR3, the DNA is TGCGCCAGCAGCGCTCAACTTAGCGGGGGGAAATACAATGAGCAGTTCTTC. This codes for CASSAQLSGGKYNEQFF.

The gene calls are TRBV28 and TRBJ2-5, with 10 bases identical to TRBD2. Germline V lookup: CDR1 MDHEN, CDR2 SYDVKM. V shed 5 bases, J shed 5 bases, and the junction held 8 bases outside the gene matches. CDR3 length equals 15 residues. CDR3 protein: CASSASSGGRETQYF. The CDR3 nucleotides are TGTGCCAGCAGTGCCTCTAGCGGGGGCCGGGAGACCCAGTACTTC.

The chain recombines TRBV6-6 with TRBJ2-7, with 10 bases lining up with TRBD1. V was pared by 6 bases and J by 5 bases, with 4 bases of the junction left unmatched. Germline V gene sequence: CDR1 MNHNY, CDR2 SVGAGI (reference sequence). The CDR3 has 13 amino acids. CDR3 protein: CASRTGTGDEQYF. In nucleotides, the CDR3 is TGTGCCAGCAGGACCGGGACAGGGGACGAGCAGTACTTC.

V gene TRBV25-1 combines with J gene TRBJ1-2, with D tentatively TRBD1 (5 bases). Germline CDR1 and CDR2: MGHDK and SYGVNS. The germline V and J ends were trimmed by 4 bases and 2 bases, with 11 bases remaining between them. This CDR3 spans 14 amino acids. In nucleotides, the CDR3 is TGTGCCAGCAGTGGAGCGGGACTGAACTATGGCTACACCTTC. Its translation is CASSGAGLNYGYTF.

This clonotype has just one count. One end of the junction varies from germline; a read error may be responsible. This sequence joins TRBV7-9 and TRBJ2-3; 9 nucleotides match TRBD1. The CDR3 has 14 amino acids. The germline V gene encodes CDR1 SEHNR and CDR2 FQNEAQ (reference sequence). The CDR3 region has the DNA TGTGCCAGCAGCCTGGGACAGGGATCAGATACGCATTATTTT. It specifies CASSLGQGSDTHYF.

By share, this clonotype counts as medium-sized. The CDR3 spells CASSPQGFWETQYF. DNA for the CDR3: TGTGCCAGCTCACCACAAGGGTTTTGGGAGACCCAGTACTTC. The chain employs TRBV18 and TRBJ2-5; D gene unclear. The CDR3 extends over 14 amino acids. Germline V gives CDR1 KGHSH, CDR2 LQKENI. V was clipped by 1 base and J by 5 bases, with 11 bases between them. Supplemented by reference TRBV18 and TRBJ2-5, the full variable domain reads NAGVMQNPRHLVRRRGQEARLRCSPMKGHSHVYWYRQLPEEGLKFMVYLQKENIIDESGMPKERFSAEFPKEGPSILRIQQVVRGDSAAYFCASSPQGFWETQYFGPGTRLLVL.

This clonotype has just a few counts. The V and J genes are TRBV7-2 and TRBJ2-3; 8 bases fit TRBD1. Per the germline V gene, CDR1 is SGHTA and CDR2 is FQGNSA. The CDR3 loop spans 16 amino acids. The V and J ends lost 0 bases and 2 bases, in that order; junction bases with no gene match: 4. CDR3 residues: CASSLASGGNTDTQYF. CDR3 in DNA: TGTGCCAGCAGCTTAGCGTCAGGGGGCAACACAGATACGCAGTATTTT.

This clonotype is labeled large. V and J are TRBV29-1 and TRBJ2-7, with D perhaps TRBD1 (5 bases). V gave up 5 bases and J gave up 1 base, with 9 bases separating them. CDR3 length: 12 amino acids. From germline, CDR1 is SQVTM and CDR2 ANQGSEA. The CDR3 sequence is CSVRQNSYEQYF. In DNA, the CDR3 is TGCAGCGTTCGACAGAATTCCTACGAGCAGTACTTC.

The chain combines TRBV5-1 with TRBJ2-5; 8 nucleotides agree with TRBD1. CDR3 size: 13 residues. From germline, CDR1 is SGHRS and CDR2 YFSETQ. Unmatched junction bases numbered 8, after V lost 6 bases and J lost 7 bases. CDR3 sequence reads: CASTADRDGTQYF. CDR3 in DNA: TGCGCCAGCACCGCGGACAGGGACGGGACCCAGTACTTC.

Judged by abundance, this clonotype is medium-sized. This chain links TRBV5-6 with TRBJ2-3; possible D gene TRBD1, 6 bases. Trimming removed 4 bases from V and 5 bases from J, with 26 bases in between. This CDR3 contains 18 residues. Germline-derived CDR1 and CDR2 are SGHDT and YYEEEE. Here the CDR3 DNA reads TGTGCCAGCAGCAGAACCCCCGGACAGCGACAACCTCAAGATACGCAGTATTTT. This translates into CASSRTPGQRQPQDTQYF.

This clonotype was seen more than once but under ten times. The CDR3 loop reads CASSATGPNQPQHF. The CDR3 bases are TGTGCCAGCTCAGCGACAGGTCCCAATCAGCCCCAGCATTTT. The chain links TRBV18 to TRBJ1-5; D perhaps matches TRBD1 (6 bases). This CDR3 spans 14 amino acids. The V and J ends lost 5 bases and 3 bases respectively, with 11 bases between them. Germline V CDR1 and CDR2: KGHSH, LQKENI.

This clonotype is medium-sized in the sample. This chain connects TRBV12-3 or TRBV12-4 to TRBJ1-2, with TRBD1 matching over 7 bases. This CDR3 has 16 residues. The trim removed 2 bases at V and 3 bases at J, leaving 9 bases unmatched. The CDR3 region has the DNA TGTGCCAGCAGTTTAAGACAGGGACTAACCCACTATGGCTACACCTTC. It encodes CASSLRQGLTHYGYTF.

By sample share, this clonotype is medium-sized. The chain uses TRBV15 and TRBJ2-1; 9 positions agree with TRBD1. CDR3 length: 17 amino acids. Germline V gives CDR1 LNHNV, CDR2 YYDKDF (reference sequence). Trimming took 0 bases from V and 6 from J; bases not matched to a gene: 9. The CDR3 sequence: CATSREPGQGSFNEQFF. The CDR3 DNA reads TGTGCCACCAGCAGAGAACCAGGACAGGGGTCTTTCAATGAGCAGTTCTTC.

The chain combines TRBV24-1 with TRBJ2-3; 7 nucleotides line up with TRBD2. The V segment lost 5 bases and the J segment 1 base; nucleotides outside the gene matches: 5. The CDR3 runs to 15 residues. Per the germline V gene, CDR1 is KGHDR and CDR2 is SFDVKD. The chain's CDR3 is CATSGGSGRTDTQYF. CDR3 nucleotide sequence: TGTGCCACCAGTGGTGGTAGCGGGCGCACAGATACGCAGTATTTT.

By frequency in the sample, this clonotype is medium-sized. The chain couples TRBV6-2 or TRBV6-3 to TRBJ1-5, with D maybe TRBD1 (5 bases). V gave up 4 bases and J gave up 3 bases, with 7 bases separating them. The CDR3 spans 13 residues. Germline values: CDR1 MNHEY, CDR2 SVGEGT. DNA of the CDR3: TGTGCCAGCAGTTCAGGGTTCAATCAGCCCCAGCATTTT. Translating it yields CASSSGFNQPQHF.

Judged by abundance, this clonotype is medium-sized. The chain employs TRBV6-5 and TRBJ2-3; D ambiguous. The CDR3 is made up of 15 amino acids. Trimming removed 2 bases from V and 4 bases from J, with 13 bases in between. Germline-derived CDR1 and CDR2 are MNHEY and SVGAGI. CDR3 nucleotide sequence: TGTGCCAGCAGTTACGACAATAGTCGCCCAGATACGCAGTATTTT. This codes for CASSYDNSRPDTQYF.

This clonotype is labeled large (0.1 to 1%). This chain uses TRBV5-4 with TRBJ2-5; tentative D call: TRBD2 (5 bases). Trimming removed 1 base at V and 6 bases at J, with 13 bases between. The CDR3 extends over 14 amino acids. Germline V gene sequence: CDR1 SGHNT, CDR2 YYREEE (reference sequence). This CDR3 is CASSLRFGSQTQYF. The CDR3 DNA reads as TGTGCCAGCAGCTTGCGATTTGGGAGTCAGACCCAGTACTTC.

This chain joins TRBV7-2 and TRBJ2-3, with D possibly TRBD1 on 6 matching bases. Trimming took 1 base from V and 6 from J, leaving 11 bases between them. CDR3 length: 14 amino acids. Germline loops: CDR1 SGHTA, CDR2 FQGNSA. The CDR3, as DNA: TGTGCCAGCAGCTTAGGCAGGGGCCGGGATACGCAGTATTTT. This sequence encodes CASSLGRGRDTQYF. The entire variable domain, with the rest obtained from reference TRBV7-2 and TRBJ2-3, is as follows: GAGVSQSPSNKVTEKGKDVELRCDPISGHTALYWYRQSLGQGLEFLIYFQGNSAPDKSGLPSDRFSAERTGGSVSTLTIQRTQQEDSAVYLCASSLGRGRDTQYFGPGTRLTVL.

This clonotype is medium-sized (0.01 to 0.1%). V and J are TRBV19 and TRBJ2-7; D is ambiguous. The CDR3 covers 15 residues. CDR1 and CDR2 from the germline V gene are LNHDA and SQIVND (reference sequence). V gave up 3 bases and J gave up 0 bases, with 12 bases separating them. CDR3 in DNA: TGTGCCAGTAGTATTAGACACCTCAGCTCCTACGAGCAGTACTTC. Its protein is CASSIRHLSSYEQYF. The whole variable domain, remainder taken from reference TRBV19 and TRBJ2-7, is DGGITQSPKYLFRKEGQNVTLSCEQNLNHDAMYWYRQDPGQGLRLIYYSQIVNDFQKGDIAEGYSVSREKKESFPLTVTSAQKNPTAFYLCASSIRHLSSYEQYFGPGTRLTVT.

The V call is TRBV4-2, the J call TRBJ2-3; possible D gene TRBD2, 7 bases. CDR3 size: 16 residues. The ends were cut back, 4 bases at V and 3 bases at J, with 17 bases in the middle. The germline gives CDR1 LGHNA, CDR2 YNFKEQ. In DNA, the CDR3 is TGTGCCAGCAGCCTAGCGAGGGGGGGCGGAACAGATACGCAGTATTTT. Residues: CASSLARGGGTDTQYF.

By share of the sample, this clonotype is large (0.1 to 1%). The chain employs TRBV19 and TRBJ2-2; no reliable D call. Germline V gene sequence: CDR1 LNHDA, CDR2 SQIVND (reference sequence). Between the trimmed V and J ends, which lost 2 bases and 4 bases, there was a span of 8 bases. The CDR3 length is 14 residues. The CDR3 coding sequence is TGTGCCAGTAGTATACAGAGCCTCACCGGGGAGCTGTTTTTT. It yields the protein CASSIQSLTGELFF. Full variable domain (remainder filled in from reference TRBV19 and TRBJ2-2): DGGITQSPKYLFRKEGQNVTLSCEQNLNHDAMYWYRQDPGQGLRLIYYSQIVNDFQKGDIAEGYSVSREKKESFPLTVTSAQKNPTAFYLCASSIQSLTGELFFGEGSRLTVL.

By proportion, this clonotype is hyperexpanded. The chain recombines TRBV5-6 with TRBJ2-7; 10 bases fit TRBD2. Trimming at V came to 4 bases and at J to 0 bases, leaving 16 bases not matched to a gene. CDR1 is SGHDT, CDR2 YYEEEE, per germline. This CDR3 spans 19 amino acids. For the CDR3, the DNA is TGTGCCAGCAGCCTGCCGCAGGTAGCGGGGGGACCGAGCTCCTACGAGCAGTACTTC. The encoded protein is CASSLPQVAGGPSSYEQYF.